A selection of T cell receptor beta chains follows, all from one sample in a study of blood T cell repertoires in COVID-19. Assay: immunoSEQ multiplex PCR; the TCRdb copy retains only in-frame clones and omits some. The sample contains about 160,000 clones, approximately 86% of which appear only once. The sequencing sample was made of peripheral blood. Every receptor here comes from a man between 65 and 85 years old with acute or convalescent COVID-19. The CDR3 runs from the conserved cysteine through the conserved F or W. The order of the fields is D gene, J gene, clone size, V gene, CDR3 protein, CDR3 DNA. A D gene is named only where the DNA matches it firmly. Some rows have no size entry. The others give once, few or many, or a class for an expanded clone.

d_gene: -; j_gene: TRBJ1-3; abundance: few; v_gene: TRBV29-1; CDR3aa: CSVGGEKSSGNTIYF; CDR3nt: TGCAGCGTGGGGGGGGAGAAGAGCTCTGGAAACACCATATATTTT
d_gene: -; j_gene: TRBJ1-5; abundance: -; v_gene: TRBV6-5; CDR3aa: CASSRTQGNQPQHF; CDR3nt: TGTGCCAGCAGCCGGACACAGGGTAATCAGCCCCAGCATTTT
d_gene: -; j_gene: TRBJ1-1; abundance: -; v_gene: TRBV6-6; CDR3aa: CASSYVRGHTEAFF; CDR3nt: TGTGCCAGCAGTTACGTCAGGGGTCACACTGAAGCTTTCTTT
d_gene: TRBD2; j_gene: TRBJ2-7; abundance: -; v_gene: TRBV6-6; CDR3aa: CASTDLTSGSSHEQYF; CDR3nt: TGTGCCAGCACCGACCTGACTAGCGGGAGTTCACACGAGCAGTACTTC
d_gene: -; j_gene: TRBJ1-1; abundance: -; v_gene: TRBV5-1; CDR3aa: CASSLYGISNTEAFF; CDR3nt: TGCGCCAGCAGCTTGTACGGGATTTCGAACACTGAAGCTTTCTTT
d_gene: -; j_gene: TRBJ2-1; abundance: -; v_gene: TRBV21-1; CDR3aa: CASRGLLGRGRINEQFF; CDR3nt: TGTGCCAGCAGAGGCCTGCTGGGCAGGGGGCGTATCAATGAGCAGTTCTTC
d_gene: TRBD2; j_gene: TRBJ2-2; abundance: -; v_gene: TRBV11-3; CDR3aa: CASSPSPGGVGELFF; CDR3nt: TGTGCCAGCAGCCCCTCCCCGGGAGGGGTCGGGGAGCTGTTTTTT
d_gene: -; j_gene: TRBJ2-3; abundance: few; v_gene: TRBV18; CDR3aa: CASSPQPGRVGTDTQYF; CDR3nt: TGTGCCAGCTCACCGCAACCGGGCAGGGTAGGCACAGATACGCAGTATTTT
d_gene: -; j_gene: TRBJ1-5; abundance: -; v_gene: TRBV6-2/TRBV6-3; CDR3aa: CASSYADSSNQPQHF; CDR3nt: TGTGCCAGCAGTTACGCGGACAGCTCCAATCAGCCCCAGCATTTT
d_gene: TRBD1; j_gene: TRBJ2-4; abundance: -; v_gene: TRBV10-3; CDR3aa: CAISESPGGQNIQYF; CDR3nt: TGTGCCATCAGTGAGTCCCCAGGGGGCCAAAACATTCAGTACTTC